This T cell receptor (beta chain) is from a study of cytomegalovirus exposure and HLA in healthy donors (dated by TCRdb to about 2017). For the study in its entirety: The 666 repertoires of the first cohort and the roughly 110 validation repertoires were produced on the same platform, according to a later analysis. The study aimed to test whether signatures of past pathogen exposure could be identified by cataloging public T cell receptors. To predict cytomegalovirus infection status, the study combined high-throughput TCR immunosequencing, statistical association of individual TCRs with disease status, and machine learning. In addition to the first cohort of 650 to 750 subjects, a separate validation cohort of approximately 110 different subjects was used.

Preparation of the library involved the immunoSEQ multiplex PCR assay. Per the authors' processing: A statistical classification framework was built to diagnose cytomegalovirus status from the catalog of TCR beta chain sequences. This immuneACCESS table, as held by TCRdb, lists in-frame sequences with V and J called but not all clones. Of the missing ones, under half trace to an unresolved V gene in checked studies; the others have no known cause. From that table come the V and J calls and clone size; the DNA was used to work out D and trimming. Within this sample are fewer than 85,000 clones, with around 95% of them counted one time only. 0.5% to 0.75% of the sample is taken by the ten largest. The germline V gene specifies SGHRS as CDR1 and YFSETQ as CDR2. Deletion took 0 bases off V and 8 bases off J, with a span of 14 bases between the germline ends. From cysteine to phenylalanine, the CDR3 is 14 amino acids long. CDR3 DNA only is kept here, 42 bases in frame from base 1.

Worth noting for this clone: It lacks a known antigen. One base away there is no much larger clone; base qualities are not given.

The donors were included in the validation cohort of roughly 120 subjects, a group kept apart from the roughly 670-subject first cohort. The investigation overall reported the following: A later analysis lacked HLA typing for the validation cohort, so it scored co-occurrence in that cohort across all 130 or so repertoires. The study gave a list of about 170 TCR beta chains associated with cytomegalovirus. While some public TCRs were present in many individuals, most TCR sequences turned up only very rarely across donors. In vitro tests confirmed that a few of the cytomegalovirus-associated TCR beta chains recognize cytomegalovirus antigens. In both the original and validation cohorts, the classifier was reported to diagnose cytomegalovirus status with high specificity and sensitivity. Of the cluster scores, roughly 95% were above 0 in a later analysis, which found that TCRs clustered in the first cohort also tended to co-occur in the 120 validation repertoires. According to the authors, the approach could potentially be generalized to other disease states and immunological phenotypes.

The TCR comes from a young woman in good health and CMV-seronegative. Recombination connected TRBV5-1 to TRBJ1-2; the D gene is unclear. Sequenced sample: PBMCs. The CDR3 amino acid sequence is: CASSLVLTSGGYTF. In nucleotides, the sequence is TGCGCCAGCAGCTTGGTCCTTACTTCGGGGGGCTACACCTTC.